This T cell receptor beta chain was recorded in a study of read filtering for tumor transcriptome and immune sequencing (dated by TCRdb to 2018 to 2021). About the full investigation: The cohort consisted of over 16 male and around 14 female patients, with a mean age of approximately 66 years and an age range of roughly 47 to 85. By revised international staging, 8 patients were R-ISS I, about 16 were R-ISS II and roughly 7 were R-ISS III. After DNase treatment, whole-transcriptome libraries were prepared using the TruSeq RNA Access Library Prep Kit. TCR-region mapped reads per sample ranged from about 3.5 to 11 million with IR-seq versus only about 85 to 1273 with RNA-seq. The study compared TCR repertoires from targeted immune repertoire sequencing and bulk whole-transcriptome sequencing run on the same bone marrow samples. As a main aim, a read-filtering strategy for immune repertoire data was addressed, with the specific question being whether clonotypes supported by a single read should be removed.

The Immunoverse kit was used to build TCR libraries from around 420 ng RNA, with molecular barcoded adaptors covering alpha/delta and beta/gamma chains. TCR library preparation was performed with the same RNA that was used for transcriptome sequencing. TCR libraries were sequenced on an Illumina HiSeq 4000 with 2 x 150 cycles. The original pipeline was this. With MiXCR, TCR reads were aligned to human V, D, J and C references and assembled into CDR3 clonotypes, with quality filtering and error correction included. Clonotype counts and gene usage diversity were analyzed with the tcR package in R. For inspection of raw mapping reads, RNA-seq reads were mapped by STAR aligner version 2.5.3a onto GRCh37 of the human genome. IR-seq fastq files were randomly downsampled with Seqtk 1.3 to test the effect of sequencing depth on detected clonotypes. Using fastp trimming at Q25 and MiXCR clonotype assembly, TCRdb reanalyzed the public sequencing data and kept in-frame beta chains. Records with the same CDR3 protein are collapsed into one entry carrying the most frequent genes and DNA. It is TCRdb's table, rather than the study itself, that gives the V and J calls and clone size. Here the sample has around 140,000 distinct CDR3 sequences; around 13% occur a single time. The ten most abundant clones make up about 7.7% of the sample.

Looking up the germline V gene yields CDR1 SGHTA and CDR2 FQGNSA. The CDR3 sequence holds 17 residues, the cysteine and phenylalanine included. Just the 51-base CDR3 DNA is kept, in frame starting at base 1. Bone marrow was sampled from every patient at the time of active disease. Ficoll-Hypaque density gradient centrifugation was used to isolate the bone marrow mononuclear cells. Myeloma plasma cells were removed and CD138-negative cells were obtained by negative selection following labeling with CD138 magnetic microbeads on a MACS separator. Flow cytometry on an Attune NxT with CD138 antibodies was used to check the purity of the isolated cells. TRIzol reagent was used to extract total RNA, and a NanoDrop spectrophotometer was used to quantify the extracted RNA. Paired RNA-seq and IR-seq were performed on each patient's CD138-negative bone marrow sample. Study-wide findings and limitations: Compared with RNA-seq, IR-seq captured clonotypes at much higher depth and more reliably, and a smaller IR-seq throughput was enough to identify most shared clonotypes. When single-read clonotypes were removed, the proportions of shared clonotypes in IR-seq and RNA-seq correlated more strongly. Single-read clonotypes made up 80% to 85% of clonotypes but only approximately 4% of total reads in IR-seq, compared with around 71% of clonotypes and under 45% of reads in RNA-seq. Rather than purified T cells, the sorted CD138-negative fraction was a mixed bone marrow immune population.

This clonotype was detected a few times. The antigen it binds to is not known. Germline is not matched at one junction end, which may reflect a read error. Sequencing used a population of CD138-negative cells sorted from bone marrow. The sample's cell subset or site label is to be understood as: bone marrow mononuclear cells depleted of CD138+ plasma/myeloma cells by negative magnetic selection. This chain joins TRBV7-2 to TRBJ1-3, and 9 junction bases match TRBD1. This TCR was recovered from a donor over 35 with multiple myeloma. The CDR3 sequence is CASSLTGTGRAGNTIYF. The bases read TGTGCCAGCAGCCTAACCGGGACAGGGAGGGCTGGAAACACCATATACTTT.